This T cell receptor beta chain was profiled in a study of OX40 agonist ivuxolimab in advanced cancers. Study details: The patients' treatment was ivuxolimab, an agonistic anti-OX40 (CD134) antibody.

Produced via immunoSEQ multiplex PCR; TCRdb's table is partial and in-frame only. The data show roughly 75,000 clones, with roughly 85% seen just once and about 2.7% held by the top ten. About this clone itself: Its specificity is unknown.

CDR1 and CDR2 (germline): MNHNY, SVGAGI (reference sequence). The CDR3 totals 16 residues. V gave up 4 bases and J gave up 6 bases; unmatched junction bases: 7. General study results and limits: The study found among the lowest clonal expansion in partial responders at 0.1-3.0 mg/kg.

The rearrangement uses TRBV6-6 and TRBJ1-4, with 11 bases lining up with TRBD1. The sequencing used CD4+ or CD8+ T cells sorted from blood, collected in a trial of the OX40 agonist ivuxolimab. This clonotype originated in an adult with an advanced solid tumor such as melanoma, head and neck, liver or kidney cancer. Written as DNA, the CDR3 is TGTGCCAGCAGTTTTGGCCGGGGACAGGGGGATGAAAAACTGTTTTTT. Amino acid sequence: CASSFGRGQGDEKLFF.